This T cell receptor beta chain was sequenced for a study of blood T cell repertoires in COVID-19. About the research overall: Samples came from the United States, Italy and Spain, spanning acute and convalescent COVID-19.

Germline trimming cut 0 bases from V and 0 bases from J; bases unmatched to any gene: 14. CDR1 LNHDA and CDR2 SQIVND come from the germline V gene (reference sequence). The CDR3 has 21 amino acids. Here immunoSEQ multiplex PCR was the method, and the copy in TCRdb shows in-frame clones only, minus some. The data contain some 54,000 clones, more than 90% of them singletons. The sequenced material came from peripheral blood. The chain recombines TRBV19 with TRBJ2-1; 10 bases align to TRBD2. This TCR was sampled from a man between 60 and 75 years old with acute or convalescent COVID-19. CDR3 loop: CASSIDWVLAGAQSSYNEQFF. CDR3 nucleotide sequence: TGTGCCAGTAGTATAGATTGGGTTCTAGCGGGAGCCCAGAGCTCCTACAATGAGCAGTTCTTC.